The T cell receptor beta chain under discussion was sequenced for a study of blood T cell repertoires in COVID-19 (TCRdb year 2020). Background on the whole study: The collaborator samples originated in the United States, Italy and Spain and spanned the acute and convalescent phases of COVID-19. HLA class I and class II types, where available, came from metadata supplied by the sample provider rather than from assay-based typing. A de-identified subject ID, COVID-19 status, age in years and sex were almost always included in the sample metadata. The material from the prospective study consisted of cDNA or gDNA derived from T cells, B-cell-depleted T cells, or PBMCs. The samples were drawn from the first 160 participants of the ongoing ImmuneRACE study and from over 950 subjects provided by 6 global collaborators. Subjects who had been exposed to COVID-19, were actively infected with it, or had recovered from it provided the deeply sampled blood TCRbeta repertoires that made up the dataset. The repertoires were released in a freely available public database intended as a resource for research on the immune response to SARS-CoV-2.

TCRbeta CDR3 regions were amplified from genomic DNA by means of the immunoSEQ Assay, a bias-controlled multiplex PCR. The published analysis was carried out like this. The number of nucleated cells in each sample was estimated from the amplification of reference gene primers within the assay. To quantify the absolute abundance of each unique TCRbeta CDR3 rearrangement, sequence reads were collapsed and filtered. For each sample, productive Simpson clonality was calculated by taking the square root of Simpson's diversity index across productive rearrangements. Not all clones reach the TCRdb copy of this immuneACCESS table, which keeps in-frame sequences only. Checked studies attribute under half of the gap to unresolved V genes and leave the rest unexplained. V and J calls plus clone size are reproduced from that table; the DNA served to infer D and trimming. The sample has about 77,000 clones on record, roughly 80% of them singletons. Together, the top ten hold roughly a fifth of the sample.

CDR1 MNHNS and CDR2 SASEGT were looked up in the germline V gene. The CDR3 runs 16 residues from the cysteine to the phenylalanine. Only CDR3 DNA remains: 48 bases, in frame from the first base. V sheds 3 bases and J sheds 4 bases, leaving 16 bases between their ends. Broader findings and caveats from the paper: The quantity of clinical and demographic metadata differed by source and by participant and was supplied without curation.

The collaborating institutions used their own protocols to collect whole blood in K2EDTA tubes. Collaborator samples were shipped for TCRbeta analysis as frozen whole blood, isolated PBMCs, or DNA extracted from either sample type. This clone was detected only a few times. Its binding antigen is unknown. Nothing much larger sits one base from this clone, and base qualities are not available. This clonotype originated in a man aged 55 to 70 with acute or convalescent COVID-19. The sample comprised peripheral blood. The chain couples TRBV6-1 to TRBJ1-3, with TRBD1 as a weak D call on 6 bases. The sequenced DNA is TGTGCCAGCAGTGACCGATCAGGGGTGAGGGGAAACACCATATATTTT. The resulting protein is CASSDRSGVRGNTIYF.